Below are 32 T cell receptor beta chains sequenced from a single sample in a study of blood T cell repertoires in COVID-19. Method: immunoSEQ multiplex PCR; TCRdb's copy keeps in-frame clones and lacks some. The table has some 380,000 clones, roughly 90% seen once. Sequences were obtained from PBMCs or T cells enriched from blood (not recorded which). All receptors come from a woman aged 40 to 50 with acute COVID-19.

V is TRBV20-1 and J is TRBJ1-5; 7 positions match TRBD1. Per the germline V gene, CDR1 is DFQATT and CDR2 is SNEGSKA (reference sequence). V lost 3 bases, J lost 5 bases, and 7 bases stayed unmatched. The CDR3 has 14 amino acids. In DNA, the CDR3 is TGCAGTGCTAGTTACGGGACAGAGGATCAGCCCCAGCATTTT. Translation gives CSASYGTEDQPQHF.

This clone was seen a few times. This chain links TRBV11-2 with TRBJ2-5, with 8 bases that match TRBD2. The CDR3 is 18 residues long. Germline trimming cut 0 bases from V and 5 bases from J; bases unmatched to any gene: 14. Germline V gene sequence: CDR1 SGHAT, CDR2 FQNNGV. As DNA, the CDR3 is TGTGCCAGCAGCTTAGAGTTTCGCTCCCGGGGGGGCAGCGAGACCCAGTACTTC. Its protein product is CASSLEFRSRGGSETQYF.

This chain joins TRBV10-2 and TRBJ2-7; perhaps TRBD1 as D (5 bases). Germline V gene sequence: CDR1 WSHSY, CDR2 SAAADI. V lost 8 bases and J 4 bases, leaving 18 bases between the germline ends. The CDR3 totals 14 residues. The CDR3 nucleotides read TGCGCCAGCTCACCTCCCGAGACAGTGTACGAGCAGTACTTC. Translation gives CASSPPETVYEQYF.

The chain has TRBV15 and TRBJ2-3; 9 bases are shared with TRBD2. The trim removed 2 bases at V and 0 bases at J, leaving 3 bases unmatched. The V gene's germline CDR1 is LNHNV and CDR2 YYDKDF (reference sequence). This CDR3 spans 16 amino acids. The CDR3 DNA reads TGTGCCACCAGCAGACCTACTAGCGGGAGCACAGATACGCAGTATTTT. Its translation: CATSRPTSGSTDTQYF.

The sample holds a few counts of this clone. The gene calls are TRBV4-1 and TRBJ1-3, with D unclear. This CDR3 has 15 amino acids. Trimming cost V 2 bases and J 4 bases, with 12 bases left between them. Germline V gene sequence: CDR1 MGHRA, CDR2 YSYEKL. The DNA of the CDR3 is TGCGCCAGCAGCCAACCCTCGGGGAGAGGAAACACCATATATTTT. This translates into CASSQPSGRGNTIYF.

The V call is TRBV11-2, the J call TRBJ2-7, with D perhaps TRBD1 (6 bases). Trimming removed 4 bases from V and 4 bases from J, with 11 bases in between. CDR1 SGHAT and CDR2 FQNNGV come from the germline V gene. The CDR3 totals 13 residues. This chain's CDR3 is CASSSGTPYEQYF. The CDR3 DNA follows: TGTGCCAGCAGCTCCGGGACACCGTACGAGCAGTACTTC.

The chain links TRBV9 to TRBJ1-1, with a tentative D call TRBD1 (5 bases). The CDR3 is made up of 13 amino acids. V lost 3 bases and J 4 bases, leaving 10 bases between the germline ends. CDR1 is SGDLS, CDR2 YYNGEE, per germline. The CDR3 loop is CASSDGQVTEAFF. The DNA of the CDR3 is TGTGCCAGCAGCGACGGACAAGTCACTGAAGCTTTCTTT.

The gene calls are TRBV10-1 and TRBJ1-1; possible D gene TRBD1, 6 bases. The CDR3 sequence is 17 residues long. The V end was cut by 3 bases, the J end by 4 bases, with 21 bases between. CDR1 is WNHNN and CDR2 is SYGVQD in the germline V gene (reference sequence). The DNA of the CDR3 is TGCGCCAGCAGTGACCGATCGGGGGGCAGGGGTATCACTGAAGCTTTCTTT. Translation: CASSDRSGGRGITEAFF.

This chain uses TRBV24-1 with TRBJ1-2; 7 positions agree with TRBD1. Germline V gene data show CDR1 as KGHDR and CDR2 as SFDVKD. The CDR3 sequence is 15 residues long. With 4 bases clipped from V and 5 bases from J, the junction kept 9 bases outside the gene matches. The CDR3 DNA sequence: TGTGCCACCAGTGAGCAGACAGGGACAGTATATGGCTACACCTTC. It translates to CATSEQTGTVYGYTF.

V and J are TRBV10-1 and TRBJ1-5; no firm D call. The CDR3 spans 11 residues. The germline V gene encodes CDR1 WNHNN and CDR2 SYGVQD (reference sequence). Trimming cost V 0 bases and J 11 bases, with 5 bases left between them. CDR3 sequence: CASSESRSQHF. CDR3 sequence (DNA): TGCGCCAGCAGTGAGTCCAGATCCCAGCATTTT.

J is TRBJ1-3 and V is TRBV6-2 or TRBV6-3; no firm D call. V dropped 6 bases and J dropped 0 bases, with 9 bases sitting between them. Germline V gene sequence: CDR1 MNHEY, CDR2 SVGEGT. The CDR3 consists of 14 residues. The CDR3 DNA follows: TGTGCCAGCAGCCATCGCTACTCTGGAAACACCATATATTTT. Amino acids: CASSHRYSGNTIYF.

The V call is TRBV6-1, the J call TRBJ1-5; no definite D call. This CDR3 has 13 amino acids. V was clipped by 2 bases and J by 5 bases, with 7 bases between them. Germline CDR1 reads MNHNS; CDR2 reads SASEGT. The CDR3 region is CASSEFRDQPQHF. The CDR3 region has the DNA TGTGCCAGCAGTGAATTCCGGGATCAGCCCCAGCATTTT.

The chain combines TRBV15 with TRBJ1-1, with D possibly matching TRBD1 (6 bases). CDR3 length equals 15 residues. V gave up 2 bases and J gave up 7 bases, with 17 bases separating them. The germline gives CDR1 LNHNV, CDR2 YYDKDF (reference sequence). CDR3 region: CATSRRRGTPHEAFF. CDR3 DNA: TGTGCCACCAGCAGAAGACGAGGGACACCGCATGAAGCTTTCTTT. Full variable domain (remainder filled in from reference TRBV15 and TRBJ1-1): DAMVIQNPRYQVTQFGKPVTLSCSQTLNHNVMYWYQQKSSQAPKLLFHYYDKDFNNEADTPDNFQSRRPNTSFCFLDIRSPGLGDTAMYLCATSRRRGTPHEAFFGQGTRLTVV.

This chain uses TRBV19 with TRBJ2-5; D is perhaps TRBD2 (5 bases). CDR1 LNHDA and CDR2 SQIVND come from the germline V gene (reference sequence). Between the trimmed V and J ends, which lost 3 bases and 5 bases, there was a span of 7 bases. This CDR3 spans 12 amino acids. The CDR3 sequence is CASSMTGETQYF. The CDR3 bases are TGTGCCAGTAGTATGACGGGGGAGACCCAGTACTTC.

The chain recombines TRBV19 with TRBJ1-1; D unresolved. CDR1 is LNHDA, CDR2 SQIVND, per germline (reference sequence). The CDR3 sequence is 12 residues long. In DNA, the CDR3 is TGTGCTACGAAGGAGAGATGGCACGCGGCTTTCTTT. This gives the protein CATKERWHAAFF.

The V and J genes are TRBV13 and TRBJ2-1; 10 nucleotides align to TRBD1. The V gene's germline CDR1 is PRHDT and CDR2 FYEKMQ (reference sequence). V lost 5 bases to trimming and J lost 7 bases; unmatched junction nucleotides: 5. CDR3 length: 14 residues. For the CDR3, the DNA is TGTGCCAGCAGCCGGGACAGGGGATTGAATGAGCAGTTCTTC. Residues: CASSRDRGLNEQFF.

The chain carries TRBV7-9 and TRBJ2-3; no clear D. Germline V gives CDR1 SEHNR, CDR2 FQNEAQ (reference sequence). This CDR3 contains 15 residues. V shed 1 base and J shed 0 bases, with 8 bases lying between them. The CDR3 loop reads CASSLGTASTDTQYF. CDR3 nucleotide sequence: TGTGCCAGCAGCTTAGGCACAGCCAGCACAGATACGCAGTATTTT. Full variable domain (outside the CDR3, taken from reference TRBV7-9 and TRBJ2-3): DTGVSQNPRHKITKRGQNVTFRCDPISEHNRLYWYRQTLGQGPEFLTYFQNEAQLEKSRLLSDRFSAERPKGSFSTLEIQRTEQGDSAMYLCASSLGTASTDTQYFGPGTRLTVL.

The CDR3 DNA sequence: TGTGCCATCCGGGACATCGAGTACGAGCAGTACTTC. It translates to CAIRDIEYEQYF. The genes are TRBV10-3 and TRBJ2-7; D is perhaps TRBD1 (6 bases). Germline-derived CDR1 and CDR2 are ENHRY and SYGVKD. Deletions cut 8 bases from V and 4 bases from J, with 12 bases between. CDR3 size: 12 residues.

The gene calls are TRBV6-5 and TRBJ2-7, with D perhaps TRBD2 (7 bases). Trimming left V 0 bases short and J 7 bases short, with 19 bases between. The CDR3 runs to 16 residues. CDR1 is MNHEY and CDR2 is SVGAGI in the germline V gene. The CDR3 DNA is TGTGCCAGCAGTTACTCGAGCGGGGCAGGGGTCCGAGAGCAGTACTTC. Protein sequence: CASSYSSGAGVREQYF.

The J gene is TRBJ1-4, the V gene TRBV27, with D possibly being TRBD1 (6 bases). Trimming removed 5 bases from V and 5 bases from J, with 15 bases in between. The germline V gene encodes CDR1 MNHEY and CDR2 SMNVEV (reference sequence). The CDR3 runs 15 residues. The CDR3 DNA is TGTGCCAGCAGTCCCACCGGGACACCAAATGAAAAACTGTTTTTT. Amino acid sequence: CASSPTGTPNEKLFF.

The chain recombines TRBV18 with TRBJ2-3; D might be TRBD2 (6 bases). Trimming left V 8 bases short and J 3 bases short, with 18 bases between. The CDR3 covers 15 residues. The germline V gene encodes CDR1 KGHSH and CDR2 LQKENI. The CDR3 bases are TGTGCCAGCGCCTTTTTGGGACTGACGACAGATACGCAGTATTTT. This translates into CASAFLGLTTDTQYF. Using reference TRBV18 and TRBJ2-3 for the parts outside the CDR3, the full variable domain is NAGVMQNPRHLVRRRGQEARLRCSPMKGHSHVYWYRQLPEEGLKFMVYLQKENIIDESGMPKERFSAEFPKEGPSILRIQQVVRGDSAAYFCASAFLGLTTDTQYFGPGTRLTVL.

The chain's CDR3 is CASSQGAIYEQYF. As DNA, the CDR3 is TGTGCCAGCAGCCAGGGGGCAATCTACGAGCAGTACTTC. This chain connects TRBV12-3 or TRBV12-4 to TRBJ2-7, with 8 bases lining up with TRBD1. The CDR3 extends over 13 amino acids. Trimming took 6 bases from V and 3 from J; bases not matched to a gene: 4.

The DNA of the CDR3 is TGTGCCAGCAGCCCCATGCCAGTTCCCACGTCGGAGCAGTACTTC. It translates to CASSPMPVPTSEQYF. The rearrangement joins TRBV7-2 to TRBJ2-7; D not resolved. V lost 5 bases and J 7 bases, leaving 21 bases between the germline ends. Germline V gene sequence: CDR1 SGHTA, CDR2 FQGNSA. This CDR3 spans 15 amino acids.

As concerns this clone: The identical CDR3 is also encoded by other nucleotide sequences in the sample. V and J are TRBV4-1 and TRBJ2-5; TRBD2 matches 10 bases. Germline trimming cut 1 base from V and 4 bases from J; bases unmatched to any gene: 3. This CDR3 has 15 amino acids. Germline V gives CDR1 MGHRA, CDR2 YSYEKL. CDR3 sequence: CASSQGLAGGETQYF. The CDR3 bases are TGCGCCAGCAGCCAAGGACTAGCGGGCGGAGAGACCCAGTACTTC.

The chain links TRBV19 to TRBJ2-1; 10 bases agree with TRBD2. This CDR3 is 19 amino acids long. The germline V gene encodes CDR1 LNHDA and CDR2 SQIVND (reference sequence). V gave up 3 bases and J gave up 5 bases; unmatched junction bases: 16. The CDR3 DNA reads TGTGCCAGTAGTATGGTGGGAGCGGGGGGGCGGAAATTTAACAATGAGCAGTTCTTC. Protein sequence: CASSMVGAGGRKFNNEQFF.

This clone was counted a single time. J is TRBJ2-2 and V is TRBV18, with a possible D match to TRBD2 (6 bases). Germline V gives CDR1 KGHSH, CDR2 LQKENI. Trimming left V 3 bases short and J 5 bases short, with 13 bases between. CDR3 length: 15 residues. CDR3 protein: CASSPEGPLTGELFF. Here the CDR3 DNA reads TGTGCCAGCTCACCGGAGGGACCCCTGACCGGGGAGCTGTTTTTT.

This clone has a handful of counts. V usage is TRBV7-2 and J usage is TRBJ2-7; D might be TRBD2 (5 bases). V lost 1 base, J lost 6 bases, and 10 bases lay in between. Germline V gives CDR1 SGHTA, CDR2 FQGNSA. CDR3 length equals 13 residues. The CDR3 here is CASSLVPSFEQYF. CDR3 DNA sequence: TGTGCCAGCAGCTTAGTCCCTAGCTTCGAGCAGTACTTC.

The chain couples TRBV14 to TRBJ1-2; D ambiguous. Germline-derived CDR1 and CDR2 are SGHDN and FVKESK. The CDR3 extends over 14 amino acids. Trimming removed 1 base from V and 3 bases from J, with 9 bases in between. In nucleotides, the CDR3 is TGTGCCAGCAGCCAAGGGGGAGGATACTATGGCTACACCTTC. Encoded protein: CASSQGGGYYGYTF. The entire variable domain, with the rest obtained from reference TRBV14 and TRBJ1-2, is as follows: EAGVTQFPSHSVIEKGQTVTLRCDPISGHDNLYWYRRVMGKEIKFLLHFVKESKQDESGMPNNRFLAERTGGTYSTLKVQPAELEDSGVYFCASSQGGGYYGYTFGSGTRLTVV.

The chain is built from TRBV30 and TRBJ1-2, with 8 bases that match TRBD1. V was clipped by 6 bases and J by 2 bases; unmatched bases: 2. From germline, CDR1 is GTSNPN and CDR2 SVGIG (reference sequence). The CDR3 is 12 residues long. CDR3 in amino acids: CACWTGNYGYTF. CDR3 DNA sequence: TGTGCCTGCTGGACAGGGAACTATGGCTACACCTTC.

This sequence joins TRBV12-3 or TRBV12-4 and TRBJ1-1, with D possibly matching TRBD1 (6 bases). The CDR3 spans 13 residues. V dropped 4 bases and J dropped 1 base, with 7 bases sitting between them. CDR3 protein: CASSSQGNTEAFF. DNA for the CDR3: TGTGCCAGCAGTTCACAGGGGAACACTGAAGCTTTCTTT.

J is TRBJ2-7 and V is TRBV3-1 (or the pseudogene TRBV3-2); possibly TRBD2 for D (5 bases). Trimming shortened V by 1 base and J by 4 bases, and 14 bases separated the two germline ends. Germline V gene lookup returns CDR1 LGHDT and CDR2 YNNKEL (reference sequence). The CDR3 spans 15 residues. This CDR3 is CASSQGSGIEYEQYF. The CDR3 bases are TGTGCCAGCAGCCAAGGTTCGGGGATTGAGTACGAGCAGTACTTC.

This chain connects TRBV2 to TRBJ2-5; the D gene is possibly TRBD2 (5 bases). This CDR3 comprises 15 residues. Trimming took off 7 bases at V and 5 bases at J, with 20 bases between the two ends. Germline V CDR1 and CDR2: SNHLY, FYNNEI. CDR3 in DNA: TGTGCCAGCACCCCCTTTGGTAGCGCTTATGAGACCCAGTACTTC. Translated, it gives CASTPFGSAYETQYF.